The T cell receptor (beta chain) described here comes from a study of blood T cell repertoires in COVID-19. Study background: Acute-phase and convalescent COVID-19 samples originated in the United States, Italy and Spain. From T cells, B-cell-depleted T cells, or PBMCs came the material, which was cDNA or gDNA.

Seattle researchers signed up patients amid active infection and tracked them longitudinally. Trimming removed 4 bases from V and 4 bases from J, with 16 bases in between. The CDR3 is 15 amino acids. Germline CDR1 reads SNHLY; CDR2 reads FYNNEI. Some clones are missing from TCRdb's copy, which holds only in-frame ones; the method was immunoSEQ multiplex PCR. The data hold 210,000 or so clones, with roughly 85% observed a single time. V gene TRBV2 combines with J gene TRBJ1-1; D possibly corresponds to TRBD1 (6 bases). The source material was peripheral blood. This clonotype originated in a man aged 50 to 60 with COVID-19, enrolled during active disease. The CDR3 reads CASSVQGGGSTEAFF. CDR3 nucleotides: TGTGCCAGCAGTGTCCAAGGGGGGGGGAGCACTGAAGCTTTCTTT.